The T cell receptor (beta chain) under discussion was sequenced for a study of blood T cell repertoires in COVID-19. Study details: What the recovered Cohort 3 donors had was two negative PCRs, clearance, or symptom resolution. The analysed material was cDNA or gDNA that came from T cells, B-cell-depleted T cells, or PBMCs. From the United States, Italy and Spain came samples of acute and convalescent COVID-19.

Participants were placed into cohorts based on the clinical history they reported. The table came from immunoSEQ multiplex PCR; TCRdb's copy has only in-frame clones and leaves some out. Among some 330,000 clones listed, about 87% were seen once. The specimen sequenced was PBMCs or T cells enriched from blood (not recorded which). This receptor was identified in a man aged 35 to 55 in a cohort exposed to, infected with or recovered from COVID-19 (not recorded which).

CDR3: CASSLEGGGSYEQYF. Here the CDR3 DNA reads TGTGCCAGCAGCTTAGAAGGGGGCGGCTCCTACGAGCAGTACTTC. V gene TRBV11-3 combines with J gene TRBJ2-7, with 7 bases aligning to TRBD1. The CDR3 is made up of 15 amino acids. CDR1 is SGHNT, CDR2 YENEEA, per germline. With V trimmed by 0 bases and J by 0 bases, 2 bases remained unmatched.